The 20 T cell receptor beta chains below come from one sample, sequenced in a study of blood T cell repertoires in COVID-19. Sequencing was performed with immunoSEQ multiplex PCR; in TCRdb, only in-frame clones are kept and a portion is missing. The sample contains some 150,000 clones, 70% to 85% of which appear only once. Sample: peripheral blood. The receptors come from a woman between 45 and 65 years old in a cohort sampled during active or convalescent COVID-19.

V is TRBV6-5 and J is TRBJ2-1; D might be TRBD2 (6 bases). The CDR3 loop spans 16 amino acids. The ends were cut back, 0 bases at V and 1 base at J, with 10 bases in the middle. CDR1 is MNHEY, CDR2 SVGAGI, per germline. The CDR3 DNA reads TGTGCCAGCAGTTACTCTGGCGGGGCGTCCTACAATGAGCAGTTCTTC. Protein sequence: CASSYSGGASYNEQFF.

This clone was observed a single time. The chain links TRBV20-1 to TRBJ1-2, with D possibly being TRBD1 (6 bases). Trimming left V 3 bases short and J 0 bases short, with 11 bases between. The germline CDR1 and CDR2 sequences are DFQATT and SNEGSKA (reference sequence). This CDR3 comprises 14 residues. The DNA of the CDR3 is TGCAGTGCTAGTGGGGAGGGGGCTAACTATGGCTACACCTTC. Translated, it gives CSASGEGANYGYTF.

The CDR3 loop reads CASSHRDRGYEQYF. The CDR3 nucleotides read TGTGCCAGCAGCCACCGGGACAGGGGGTACGAGCAGTACTTC. The chain employs TRBV11-2 and TRBJ2-7; 11 bases fit TRBD1. V shed 5 bases, J shed 4 bases, and the junction held 4 bases outside the gene matches. This CDR3 comprises 14 residues. Germline loops: CDR1 SGHAT, CDR2 FQNNGV.

The CDR3 DNA reads as TGTGCCACCAGCAGAGGGGGGACAGGGAGCGGATTGGGTTCACCCCTCCACTTT. Its translation is CATSRGGTGSGLGSPLHF. The chain uses TRBV15 and TRBJ1-6; TRBD1 matches 9 bases. Per the germline V gene, CDR1 is LNHNV and CDR2 is YYDKDF (reference sequence). After removal of 1 base from V and 9 bases from J, the junction contained 13 bases not matched to a gene. CDR3 length: 18 amino acids.

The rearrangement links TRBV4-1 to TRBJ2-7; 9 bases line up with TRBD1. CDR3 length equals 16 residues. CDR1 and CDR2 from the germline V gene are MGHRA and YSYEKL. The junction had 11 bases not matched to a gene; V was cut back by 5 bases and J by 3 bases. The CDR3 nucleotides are TGCGCCAGCAGCAAAAATCCGGGACAGGGTCTCTACGAGCAGTACTTC. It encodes CASSKNPGQGLYEQYF.

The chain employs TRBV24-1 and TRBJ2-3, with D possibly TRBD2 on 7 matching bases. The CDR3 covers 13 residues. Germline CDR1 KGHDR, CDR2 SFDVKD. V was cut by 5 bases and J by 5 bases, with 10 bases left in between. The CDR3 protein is CATSAGGLDTQYF. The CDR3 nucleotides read TGTGCCACCAGTGCCGGGGGGCTAGATACGCAGTATTTT.

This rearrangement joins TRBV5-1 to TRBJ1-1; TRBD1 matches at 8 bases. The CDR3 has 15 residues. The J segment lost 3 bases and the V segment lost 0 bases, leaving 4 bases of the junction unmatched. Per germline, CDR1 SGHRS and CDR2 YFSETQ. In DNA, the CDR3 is TGCGCCAGCAGCTTGGCCCCACAGGGGGACACTGAAGCTTTCTTT. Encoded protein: CASSLAPQGDTEAFF.

CDR3 nucleotides: TGTGCCAGTATGAGGTCGGTAGCAGGGATGAACACTGAAGCTTTCTTT. Protein product: CASMRSVAGMNTEAFF. This rearrangement joins TRBV19 to TRBJ1-1, with a weak D call TRBD1 (5 bases). V lost 7 bases to trimming and J lost 0 bases, with 18 bases between them. Germline V gene data show CDR1 as LNHDA and CDR2 as SQIVND (reference sequence). This CDR3 comprises 16 residues.

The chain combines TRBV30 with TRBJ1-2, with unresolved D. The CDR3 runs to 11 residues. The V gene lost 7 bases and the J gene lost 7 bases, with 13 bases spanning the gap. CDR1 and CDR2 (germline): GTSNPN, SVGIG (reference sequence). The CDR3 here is CAYTEGIGYTF. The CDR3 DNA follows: TGTGCCTACACGGAGGGAATTGGCTACACCTTC.

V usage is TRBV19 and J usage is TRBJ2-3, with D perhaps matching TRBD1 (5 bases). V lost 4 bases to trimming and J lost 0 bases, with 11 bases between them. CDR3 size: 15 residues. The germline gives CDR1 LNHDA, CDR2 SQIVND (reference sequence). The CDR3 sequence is CASSTRTLSTDTQYF. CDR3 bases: TGTGCCAGTAGTACCCGGACATTGAGCACAGATACGCAGTATTTT. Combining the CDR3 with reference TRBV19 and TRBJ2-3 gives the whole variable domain DGGITQSPKYLFRKEGQNVTLSCEQNLNHDAMYWYRQDPGQGLRLIYYSQIVNDFQKGDIAEGYSVSREKKESFPLTVTSAQKNPTAFYLCASSTRTLSTDTQYFGPGTRLTVL.

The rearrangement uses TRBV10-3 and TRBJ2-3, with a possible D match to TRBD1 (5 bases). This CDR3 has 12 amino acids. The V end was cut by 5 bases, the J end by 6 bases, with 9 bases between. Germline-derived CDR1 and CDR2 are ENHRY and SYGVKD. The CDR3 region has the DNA TGTGCCATCAGTACAGGTGTCGATACGCAGTATTTT. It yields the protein CAISTGVDTQYF.

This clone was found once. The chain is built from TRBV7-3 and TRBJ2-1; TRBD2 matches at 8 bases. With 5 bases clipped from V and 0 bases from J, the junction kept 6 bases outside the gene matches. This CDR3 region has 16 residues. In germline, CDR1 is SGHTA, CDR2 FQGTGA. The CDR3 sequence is CASSQAGGASYNEQFF. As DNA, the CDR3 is TGTGCCAGCAGCCAAGCCGGGGGGGCCTCCTACAATGAGCAGTTCTTC.

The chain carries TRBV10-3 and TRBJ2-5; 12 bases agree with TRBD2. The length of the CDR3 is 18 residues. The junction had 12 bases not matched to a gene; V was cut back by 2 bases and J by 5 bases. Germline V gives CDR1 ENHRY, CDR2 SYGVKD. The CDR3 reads CAISERQTSGGREETQYF. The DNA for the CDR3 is TGTGCCATCAGTGAGCGACAGACTAGCGGGGGCCGTGAGGAGACCCAGTACTTC.

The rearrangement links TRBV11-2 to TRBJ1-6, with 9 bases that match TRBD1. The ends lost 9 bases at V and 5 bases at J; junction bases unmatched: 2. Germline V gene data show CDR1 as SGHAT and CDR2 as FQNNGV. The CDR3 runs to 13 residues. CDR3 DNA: TGTGCCAGTCGGGACAGGGATAATTCACCCCTCCACTTT. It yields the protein CASRDRDNSPLHF.

As DNA, the CDR3 is TGTGCAAGTCGCTTCCAACTCTCCCTCAATGAGCAGTTCTTC. The encoded protein is CASRFQLSLNEQFF. This chain uses TRBV12-2 with TRBJ2-1; the table calls TRBD2, which could not be checked here. TRBV12-2 has pseudogene status. CDR3 length: 14 amino acids.

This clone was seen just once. CDR3: CASSITGNGAYEQYF. The CDR3 bases are TGTGCCAGTAGTATCACGGGTAACGGTGCCTACGAGCAGTACTTC. V and J are TRBV19 and TRBJ2-7; no firm D call. Trimming cost V 3 bases and J 2 bases, with 14 bases left between them. The CDR3 covers 15 residues. Germline CDR1 and CDR2: LNHDA and SQIVND (reference sequence).

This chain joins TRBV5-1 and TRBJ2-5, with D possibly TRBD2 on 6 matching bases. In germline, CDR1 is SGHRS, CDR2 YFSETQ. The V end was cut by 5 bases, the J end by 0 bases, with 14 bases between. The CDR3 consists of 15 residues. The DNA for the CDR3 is TGCGCCAGCAGATCCCGGGGGTCGTACCAAGAGACCCAGTACTTC. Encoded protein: CASRSRGSYQETQYF.

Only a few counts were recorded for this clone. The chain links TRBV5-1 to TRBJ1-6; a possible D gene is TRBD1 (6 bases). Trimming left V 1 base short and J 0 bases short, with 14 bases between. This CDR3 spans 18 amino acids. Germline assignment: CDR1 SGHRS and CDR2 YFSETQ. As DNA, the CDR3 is TGCGCCAGCAGCTTGTCTGTGCAGGGGAGCTCCTATAATTCACCCCTCCACTTT. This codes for CASSLSVQGSSYNSPLHF. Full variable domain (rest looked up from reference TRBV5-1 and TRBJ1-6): KAGVTQTPRYLIKTRGQQVTLSCSPISGHRSVSWYQQTPGQGLQFLFEYFSETQRNKGNFPGRFSGRQFSNSRSEMNVSTLELGDSALYLCASSLSVQGSSYNSPLHFGNGTRLTVT.

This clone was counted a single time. The CDR3: CASSFGQGLQYF. The DNA of the CDR3 is TGTGCCAGCAGTTTTGGACAGGGCCTGCAGTACTTC. The rearrangement joins TRBV12-3 or TRBV12-4 to TRBJ2-7; 8 bases match TRBD1. The V gene end was trimmed by 3 bases and the J gene end by 9 bases; junction bases not matched to a gene: 4. The CDR3 runs 12 residues.

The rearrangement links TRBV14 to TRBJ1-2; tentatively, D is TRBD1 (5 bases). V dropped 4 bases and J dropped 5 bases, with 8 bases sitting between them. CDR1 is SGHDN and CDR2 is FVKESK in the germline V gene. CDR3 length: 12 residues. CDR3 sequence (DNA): TGTGCCAGCAGCCGGGACTTATATGGCTACACCTTC. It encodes CASSRDLYGYTF. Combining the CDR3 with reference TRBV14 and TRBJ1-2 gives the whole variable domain EAGVTQFPSHSVIEKGQTVTLRCDPISGHDNLYWYRRVMGKEIKFLLHFVKESKQDESGMPNNRFLAERTGGTYSTLKVQPAELEDSGVYFCASSRDLYGYTFGSGTRLTVV.